The clone carrying this T cell receptor (beta chain) was detected only a few times. Its matching antigen is unknown. The junction departs from the called germline gene at one end, perhaps through a read error. These data belong to a study of T cell repertoires in cytomegalovirus infection. Background on the study: Through public TCR beta signatures, both CMV infection and matching HLA type were indicated.

The CDR3 is 14 amino acids. Per the germline V gene, CDR1 is SGHVS and CDR2 is FNYEAQ. Study-wide results and limits: Carriage of CMV together with the relevant HLA was identifiable through cumulative public TCR beta family frequency. HLA-C-restricted CMV clonotypes gave the most frequent clonotype in two of eight donors.

MiXCR was run by TCRdb on the reads, yielding one entry per CDR3 protein. The sample lists under 350,000 distinct CDR3 sequences, over 7.5% seen once, with roughly 4% in the top ten. The sequence was obtained from a human donor in good health (CMV status not recorded). Some clones in this sample may be carry-over from other donors' samples. The sequenced sample consisted of PBMCs. The V and J genes are TRBV7-6 and TRBJ2-7, with D possibly matching TRBD1 (5 bases). The DNA for the CDR3 is TGTGCCAGCAGCCCTCGCAAAGGGGCCAACGAGCGGTACTTC. Protein product: CASSPRKGANERYF. Combining the CDR3 with reference TRBV7-6 and TRBJ2-7 gives the whole variable domain GAGVSQSPRYKVTKRGQDVALRCDPISGHVSLYWYRQALGQGPEFLTYFNYEAQQDKSGLPNDRFSAERPEGSISTLTIQRTEQRDSAMYRCASSPRKGANERYFGPGTRLTVT.